This section outlines one T cell receptor (beta chain) sequence together with its context. This clone occurred once. No cognate antigen has been identified for it. Base qualities are not at hand, and no much larger clone is one base apart. Reading the germline V gene gives CDR1 MGHRA and CDR2 YSYEKL. From the cysteine up to the phenylalanine, the CDR3 has a length of 14 residues. Left in the record is the CDR3 DNA by itself, 42 bases read in frame from the first base. V is reduced by 0 bases and J by 3 bases, leaving a spacing of 6 bases between them. The data are from a study of blood T cell repertoires in COVID-19 (dated by TCRdb to 2018 to 2021). At the level of the whole study: Samples from collaborators originated in the United States, Italy and Spain and spanned both the acute and convalescent phases of COVID-19. The sample metadata nearly always contained a de-identified subject ID, COVID-19 status, age in years and sex. The samples were drawn from two sources: the first 160 participants of the ongoing ImmuneRACE study, and about 1,300 subjects contributed by 6 global collaborators. The repertoires were released in a freely available public database intended as a resource for research on the immune response to SARS-CoV-2. The prospective study material was composed of cDNA or gDNA derived from T cells, B-cell-depleted T cells, or PBMCs. Where available, HLA class I and class II types were obtained from metadata supplied by the sample provider rather than from assay-based typing. Deeply sampled blood TCRbeta repertoires from subjects exposed to, actively infected with, or recovered from COVID-19 were included in the dataset.

General findings and caveats noted by the study authors: How much clinical and demographic metadata was included differed by source and by participant, and the metadata was provided uncurated.

TCRbeta CDR3 regions were amplified from genomic DNA by means of the immunoSEQ Assay, a bias-controlled multiplex PCR. Turning to the authors' computational methods: The number of nucleated cells in each sample was estimated from the amplification of reference gene primers within the assay. To quantify the absolute abundance of each unique TCRbeta CDR3 rearrangement, sequence reads were collapsed and filtered. For each sample, productive Simpson clonality was calculated as the square root of Simpson's diversity index across productive rearrangements. Imported from immuneACCESS, the table was reduced by TCRdb to in-frame sequences with V and J called. These copies leave out some clones; in studies compared against another copy, an unresolved V gene accounts for under half, and the cause of the remainder is not known. V, J and clone size are taken as reported in that table, and D and trimming were inferred from the DNA itself. The table for this sample lists more than 300,000 clones; more than 70% of them were counted only once. Together, the top ten hold 1.5% to 2% of the sample.

At one collaborating source in Seattle, patients were enrolled during active infection and were followed longitudinally through the course of disease. Each collaborating institution followed its own protocols to collect whole blood in K2EDTA tubes. For TCRbeta analysis, collaborators shipped samples as frozen whole blood, isolated PBMCs, or DNA extracted from either of those sample types. This sequence originates from a woman younger than 45 with COVID-19, enrolled during active disease. Recombination linked TRBV4-1 to TRBJ1-5; no confident D gene assignment can be made. Sequencing was carried out using peripheral blood. The DNA sequence is TGCGCCAGCAGCCAAGAAAGCGTCAATCAGCCCCAGCATTTT. Translated, it gives CASSQESVNQPQHF.